Shown below are 4 T cell receptor beta chains from a single sample sequenced in a study of CD8 T cells in ankylosing spondylitis. Findings and limits, study-wide: For ankylosing spondylitis blood, a TCR beta motif of about 8 highly homologous variants appeared characteristic.

These receptors' antigens are unknown. TCRdb re-analysed the 5' RACE reads in MiXCR, keeping a single row per CDR3 protein. Here the sample spans over 700,000 distinct CDR3 sequences, roughly 19% being singletons. Input material: blood, either unsorted or a sorted T cell fraction (not recorded which). All receptors derive from a male donor with ankylosing spondylitis.

The table lists this clonotype with a few counts. The gene calls are TRBV12-3 or TRBV12-4 and TRBJ1-2; 8 bases align to TRBD1. V shed 5 bases, J shed 8 bases, and the junction held 13 bases outside the gene matches. CDR3 length: 15 residues. CDR3 residues: CASSPGGRQGTGYTF. The CDR3 DNA reads TGTGCCAGCAGTCCCGGGGGAAGACAGGGGACGGGCTACACCTTC.

In its sample, this clonotype was seen many times. V usage is TRBV6-4 and J usage is TRBJ2-1, with 9 nucleotides matching TRBD2. Germline CDR1 and CDR2: MRHNA and SNTAGT. The CDR3 has 16 amino acids. Unmatched junction bases numbered 7, after V lost 0 bases and J lost 7 bases. The CDR3 loop reads CASSDSKAGGGNEQFF. DNA of the CDR3: TGTGCCAGCAGTGACTCGAAAGCGGGGGGTGGTAATGAGCAGTTCTTC.

The V and J genes are TRBV11-2 and TRBJ2-7, with 7 bases identical to TRBD1. From germline, CDR1 is SGHAT and CDR2 FQNNGV. This CDR3 spans 14 amino acids. V shed 5 bases, J shed 3 bases, and the junction held 7 bases outside the gene matches. DNA of the CDR3: TGTGCCAGCAGCACCAGGGGGATTGACTACGAGCAGTACTTC. Amino acid sequence: CASSTRGIDYEQYF.

The rearrangement links TRBV6-5 to TRBJ2-7; 10 positions agree with TRBD1. This CDR3 comprises 16 residues. Unmatched junction bases numbered 4, after V lost 1 base and J lost 1 base. The germline gives CDR1 MNHEY, CDR2 SVGAGI. The CDR3 DNA follows: TGTGCCAGCAGTTACTGGGACAGGGGATTTTCCTACGAGCAGTACTTC. The encoded protein is CASSYWDRGFSYEQYF.